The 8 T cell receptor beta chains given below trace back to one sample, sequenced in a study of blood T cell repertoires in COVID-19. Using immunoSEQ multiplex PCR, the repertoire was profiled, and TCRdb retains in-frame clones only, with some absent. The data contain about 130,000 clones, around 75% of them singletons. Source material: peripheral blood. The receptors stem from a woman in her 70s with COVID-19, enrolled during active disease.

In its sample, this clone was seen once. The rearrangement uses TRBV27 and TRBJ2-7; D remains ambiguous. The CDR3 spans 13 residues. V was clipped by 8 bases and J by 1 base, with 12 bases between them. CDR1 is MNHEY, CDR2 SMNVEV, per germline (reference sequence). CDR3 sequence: CASQVAGSYEQYF. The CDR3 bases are TGTGCCAGCCAGGTGGCCGGATCCTACGAGCAGTACTTC.

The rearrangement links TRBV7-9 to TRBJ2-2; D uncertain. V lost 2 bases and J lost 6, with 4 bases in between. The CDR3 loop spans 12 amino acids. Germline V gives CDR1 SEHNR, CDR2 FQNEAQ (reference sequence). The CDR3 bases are TGTGCCAGCAGCTTACCGGCCGGGGAGCTGTTTTTT. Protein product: CASSLPAGELFF.

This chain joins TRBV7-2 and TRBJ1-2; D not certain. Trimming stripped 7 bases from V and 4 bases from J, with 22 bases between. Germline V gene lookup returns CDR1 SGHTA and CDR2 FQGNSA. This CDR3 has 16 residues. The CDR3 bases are TGTGCCAGCACCCCCGGGGTAGCGGAGGTGGCCTATGGCTACACCTTC. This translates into CASTPGVAEVAYGYTF. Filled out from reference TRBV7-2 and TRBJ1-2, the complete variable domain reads GAGVSQSPSNKVTEKGKDVELRCDPISGHTALYWYRQSLGQGLEFLIYFQGNSAPDKSGLPSDRFSAERTGGSVSTLTIQRTQQEDSAVYLCASTPGVAEVAYGYTFGSGTRLTVV.

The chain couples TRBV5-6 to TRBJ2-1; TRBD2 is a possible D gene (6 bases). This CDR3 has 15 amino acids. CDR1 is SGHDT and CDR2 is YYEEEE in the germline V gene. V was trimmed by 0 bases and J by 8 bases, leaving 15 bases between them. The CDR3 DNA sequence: TGTGCCAGCAGCTTGGAGAGTCGGGGGAACGATGAGCAGTTCTTC. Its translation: CASSLESRGNDEQFF. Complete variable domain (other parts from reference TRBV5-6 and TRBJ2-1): DAGVTQSPTHLIKTRGQQVTLRCSPKSGHDTVSWYQQALGQGPQFIFQYYEEEERQRGNFPDRFSGHQFPNYSSELNVNALLLGDSALYLCASSLESRGNDEQFFGPGTRLTVL.

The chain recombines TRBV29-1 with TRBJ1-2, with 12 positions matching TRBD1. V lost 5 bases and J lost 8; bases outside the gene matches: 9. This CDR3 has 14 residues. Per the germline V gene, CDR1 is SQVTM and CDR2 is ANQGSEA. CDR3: CSVWSGQGAEGYTF. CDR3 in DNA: TGCAGCGTTTGGTCGGGACAGGGGGCGGAGGGCTACACCTTC.

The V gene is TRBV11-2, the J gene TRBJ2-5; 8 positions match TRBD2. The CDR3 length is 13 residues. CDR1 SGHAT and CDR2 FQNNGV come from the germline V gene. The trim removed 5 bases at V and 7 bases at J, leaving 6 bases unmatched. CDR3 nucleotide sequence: TGTGCCAGCAGCGCTGGACTAGCCGGGACCCAGTACTTC. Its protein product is CASSAGLAGTQYF.

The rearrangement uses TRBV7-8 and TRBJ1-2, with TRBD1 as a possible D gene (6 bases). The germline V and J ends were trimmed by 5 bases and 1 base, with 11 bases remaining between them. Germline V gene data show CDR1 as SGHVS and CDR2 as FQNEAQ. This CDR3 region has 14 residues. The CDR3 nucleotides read TGTGCCAGCAGCCCACAGGGAAATAACTATGGCTACACCTTC. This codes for CASSPQGNNYGYTF.

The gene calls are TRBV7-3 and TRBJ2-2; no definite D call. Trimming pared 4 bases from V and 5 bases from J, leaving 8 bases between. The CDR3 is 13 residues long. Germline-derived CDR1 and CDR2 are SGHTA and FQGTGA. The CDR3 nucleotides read TGTGCCAGCAGCTCAGGTGCTACCGGGGAGCTGTTTTTT. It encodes CASSSGATGELFF.